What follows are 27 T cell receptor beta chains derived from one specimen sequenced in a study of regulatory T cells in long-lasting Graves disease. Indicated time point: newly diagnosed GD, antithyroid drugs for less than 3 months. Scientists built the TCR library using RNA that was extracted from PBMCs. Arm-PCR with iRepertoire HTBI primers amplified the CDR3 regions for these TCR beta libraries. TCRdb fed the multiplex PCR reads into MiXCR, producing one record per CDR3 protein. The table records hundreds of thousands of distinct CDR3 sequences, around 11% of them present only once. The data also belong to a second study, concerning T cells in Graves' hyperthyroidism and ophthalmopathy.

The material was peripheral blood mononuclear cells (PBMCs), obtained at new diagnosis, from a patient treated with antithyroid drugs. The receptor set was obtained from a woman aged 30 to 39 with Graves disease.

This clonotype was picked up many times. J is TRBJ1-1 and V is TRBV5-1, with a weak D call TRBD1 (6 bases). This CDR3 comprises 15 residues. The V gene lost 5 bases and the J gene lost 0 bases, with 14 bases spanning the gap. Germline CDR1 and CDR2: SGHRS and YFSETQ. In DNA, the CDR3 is TGCGCCAGCAGTCGGACAAGGGGGGTGAACACTGAAGCTTTCTTT. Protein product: CASSRTRGVNTEAFF.

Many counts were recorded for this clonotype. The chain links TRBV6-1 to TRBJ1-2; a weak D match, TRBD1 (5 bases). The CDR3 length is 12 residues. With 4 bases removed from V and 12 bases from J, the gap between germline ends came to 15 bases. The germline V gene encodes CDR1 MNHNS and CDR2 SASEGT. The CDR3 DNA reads TGTGCCAGCAGTGGCCTCCGGGGCTACAACACCTTC. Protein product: CASSGLRGYNTF.

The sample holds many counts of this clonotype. The CDR3 is CASSPQRGGENQPQHF. In nucleotides, the CDR3 is TGTGCCAGCTCACCACAGCGGGGCGGGGAAAATCAGCCCCAGCATTTT. The chain joins TRBV18 to TRBJ1-5; D is perhaps TRBD1 (5 bases). With 1 base removed from V and 4 bases from J, the gap between germline ends came to 14 bases. Germline V CDR1 and CDR2: KGHSH, LQKENI. CDR3 length equals 16 residues.

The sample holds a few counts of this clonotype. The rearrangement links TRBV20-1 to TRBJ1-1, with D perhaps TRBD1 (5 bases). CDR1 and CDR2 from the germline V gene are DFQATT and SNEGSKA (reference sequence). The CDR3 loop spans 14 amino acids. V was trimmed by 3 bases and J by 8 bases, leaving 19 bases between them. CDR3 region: CSARAGQFQGEAFF. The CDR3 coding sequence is TGCAGTGCTAGGGCAGGCCAATTTCAGGGCGAAGCTTTCTTT.

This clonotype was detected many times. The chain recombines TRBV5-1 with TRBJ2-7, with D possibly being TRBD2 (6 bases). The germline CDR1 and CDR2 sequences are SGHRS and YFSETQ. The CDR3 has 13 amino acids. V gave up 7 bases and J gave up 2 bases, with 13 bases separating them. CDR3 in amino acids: CASQGLTTYEQYF. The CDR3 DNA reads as TGCGCCAGCCAGGGACTCACTACCTACGAGCAGTACTTC.

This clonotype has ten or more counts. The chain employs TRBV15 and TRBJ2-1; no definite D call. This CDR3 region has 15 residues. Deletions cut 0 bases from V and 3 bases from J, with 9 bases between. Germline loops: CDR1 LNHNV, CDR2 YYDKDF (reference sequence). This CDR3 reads CATSRDLAVYNEQFF. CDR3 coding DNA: TGTGCCACCAGCAGAGATTTGGCGGTCTACAATGAGCAGTTCTTC.

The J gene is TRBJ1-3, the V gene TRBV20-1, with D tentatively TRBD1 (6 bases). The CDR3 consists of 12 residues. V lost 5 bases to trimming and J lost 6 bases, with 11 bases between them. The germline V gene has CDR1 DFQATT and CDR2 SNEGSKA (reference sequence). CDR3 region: CSAGGAENTIYF. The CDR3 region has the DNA TGCAGTGCTGGGGGGGCGGAAAACACCATATATTTT.

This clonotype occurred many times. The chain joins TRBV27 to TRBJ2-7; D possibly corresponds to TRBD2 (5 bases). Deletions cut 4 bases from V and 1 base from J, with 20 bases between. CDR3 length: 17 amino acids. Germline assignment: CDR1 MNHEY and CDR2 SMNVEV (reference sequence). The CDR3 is CASSSAPWERESYEQYF. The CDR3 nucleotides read TGTGCCAGCAGTTCCGCCCCGTGGGAGCGAGAGTCCTACGAGCAGTACTTC.

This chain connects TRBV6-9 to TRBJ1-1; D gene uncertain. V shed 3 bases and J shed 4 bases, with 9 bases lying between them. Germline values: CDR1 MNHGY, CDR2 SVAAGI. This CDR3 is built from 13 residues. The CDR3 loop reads CASSYFIATEAFF. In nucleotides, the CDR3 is TGTGCCAGCAGTTACTTTATCGCCACTGAAGCTTTCTTT.

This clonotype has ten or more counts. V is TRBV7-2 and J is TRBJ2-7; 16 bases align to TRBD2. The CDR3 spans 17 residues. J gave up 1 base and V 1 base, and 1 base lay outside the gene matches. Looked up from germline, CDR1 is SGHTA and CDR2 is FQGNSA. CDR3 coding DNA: TGTGCCAGCAGCTTAGAGGGACTAGCGGGAGGGTCCTACGAGCAGTACTTC. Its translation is CASSLEGLAGGSYEQYF.

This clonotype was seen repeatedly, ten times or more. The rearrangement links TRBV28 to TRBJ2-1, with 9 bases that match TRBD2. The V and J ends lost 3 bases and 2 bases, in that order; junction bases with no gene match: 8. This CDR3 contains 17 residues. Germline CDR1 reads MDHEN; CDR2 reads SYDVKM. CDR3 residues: CASSFHGLARPYNEQFF. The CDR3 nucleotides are TGTGCCAGCAGTTTCCACGGACTAGCGAGGCCCTACAATGAGCAGTTCTTC.

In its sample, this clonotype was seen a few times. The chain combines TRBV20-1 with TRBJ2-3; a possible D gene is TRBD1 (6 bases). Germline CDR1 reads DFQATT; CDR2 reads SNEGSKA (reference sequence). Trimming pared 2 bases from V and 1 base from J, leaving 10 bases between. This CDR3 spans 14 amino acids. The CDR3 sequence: CSARRDTGTDTQYF. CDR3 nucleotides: TGCAGTGCTAGACGGGACACCGGCACAGATACGCAGTATTTT.

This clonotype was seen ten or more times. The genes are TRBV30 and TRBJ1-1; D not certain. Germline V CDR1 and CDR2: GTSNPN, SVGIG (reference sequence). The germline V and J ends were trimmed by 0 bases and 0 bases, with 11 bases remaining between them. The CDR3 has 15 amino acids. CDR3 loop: CAWSVRNSMNTEAFF. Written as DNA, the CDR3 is TGTGCCTGGAGTGTACGGAACTCAATGAACACTGAAGCTTTCTTT.

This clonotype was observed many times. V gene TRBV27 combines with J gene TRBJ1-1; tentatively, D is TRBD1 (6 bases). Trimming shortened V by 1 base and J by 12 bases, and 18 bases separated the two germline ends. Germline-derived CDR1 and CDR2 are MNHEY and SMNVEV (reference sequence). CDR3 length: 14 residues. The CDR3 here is CASSLLQGSIAPFF. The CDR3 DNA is TGTGCCAGCAGTTTATTGCAGGGGTCGATCGCGCCTTTCTTT.

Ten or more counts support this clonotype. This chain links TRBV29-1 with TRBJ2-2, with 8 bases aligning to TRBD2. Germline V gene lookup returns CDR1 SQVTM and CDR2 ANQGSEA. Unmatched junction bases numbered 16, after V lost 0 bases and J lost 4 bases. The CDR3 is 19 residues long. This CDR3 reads CSVEDGGVFSGRGTGELFF. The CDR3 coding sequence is TGCAGCGTTGAAGACGGTGGCGTTTTCAGCGGGAGAGGCACCGGGGAGCTGTTTTTT.

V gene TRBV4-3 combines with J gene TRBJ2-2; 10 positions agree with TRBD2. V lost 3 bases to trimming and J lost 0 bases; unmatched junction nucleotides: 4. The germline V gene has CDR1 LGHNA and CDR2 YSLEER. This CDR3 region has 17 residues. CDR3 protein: CASSQDSGRTNTGELFF. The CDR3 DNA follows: TGCGCCAGCAGCCAGGATAGCGGGAGGACGAACACCGGGGAGCTGTTTTTT.

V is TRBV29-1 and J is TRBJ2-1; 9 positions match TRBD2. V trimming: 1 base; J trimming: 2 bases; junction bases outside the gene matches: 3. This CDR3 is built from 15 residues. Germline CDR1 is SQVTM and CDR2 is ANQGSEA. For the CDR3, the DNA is TGCAGCGTTGAAGGGGGCGGGAGGGCCTACAATGAGCAGTTCTTC. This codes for CSVEGGGRAYNEQFF.

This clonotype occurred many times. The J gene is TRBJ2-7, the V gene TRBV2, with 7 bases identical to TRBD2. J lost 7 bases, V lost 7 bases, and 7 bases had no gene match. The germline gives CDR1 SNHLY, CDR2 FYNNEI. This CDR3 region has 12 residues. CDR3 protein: CASKDRGGEQYF. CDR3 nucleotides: TGTGCCAGCAAGGATCGGGGAGGGGAGCAGTACTTC. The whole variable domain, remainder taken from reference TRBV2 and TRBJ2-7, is EPEVTQTPSHQVTQMGQEVILRCVPISNHLYFYWYRQILGQKVEFLVSFYNNEISEKSEIFDDQFSVERPDGSNFTLKIRSTKLEDSAMYFCASKDRGGEQYFGPGTRLTVT.

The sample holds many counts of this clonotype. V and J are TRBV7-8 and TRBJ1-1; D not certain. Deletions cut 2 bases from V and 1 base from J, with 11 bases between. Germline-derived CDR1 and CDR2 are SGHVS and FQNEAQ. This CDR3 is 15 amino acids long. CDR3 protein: CASSLRQPANTEAFF. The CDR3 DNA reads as TGTGCCAGCAGCTTAAGGCAACCTGCGAACACTGAAGCTTTCTTT.

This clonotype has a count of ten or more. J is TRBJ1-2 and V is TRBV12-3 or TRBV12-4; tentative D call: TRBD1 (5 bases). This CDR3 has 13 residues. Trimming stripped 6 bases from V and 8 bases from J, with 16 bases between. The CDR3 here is CASRIRRGSGYTF. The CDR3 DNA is TGTGCCAGCAGGATCCGAAGGGGTTCGGGCTACACCTTC.

CDR3 DNA sequence: TGTGCCAGCAGTTCCTCCGGGACAGGGGGAGTAAATGAGCAGTTCTTC. It codes for CASSSSGTGGVNEQFF. This chain links TRBV28 with TRBJ2-1; 11 nucleotides align to TRBD1. Germline trimming cut 4 bases from V and 7 bases from J; bases unmatched to any gene: 9. This CDR3 contains 16 residues. Germline CDR1 MDHEN, CDR2 SYDVKM.

The CDR3 is CASSEAVGGSYNEQFF. In DNA, the CDR3 is TGTGCCAGCAGTGAAGCCGTGGGGGGGTCCTACAATGAGCAGTTCTTC. The V and J genes are TRBV6-1 and TRBJ2-1; 7 bases agree with TRBD2. Trimming at V came to 0 bases and at J to 1 base, leaving 3 bases not matched to a gene. In germline, CDR1 is MNHNS, CDR2 SASEGT. This CDR3 is built from 16 residues.

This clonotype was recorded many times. Here the CDR3 reads CASTSRPGSPHNEQFF. The CDR3 DNA sequence: TGTGCCAGCACGAGCCGACCCGGATCTCCGCACAATGAGCAGTTCTTC. This chain uses TRBV6-2 or TRBV6-3 with TRBJ2-1; D not resolved. Per the germline V gene, CDR1 is MNHEY and CDR2 is SVGEGT. The CDR3 has 16 amino acids. Trimming stripped 7 bases from V and 5 bases from J, with 21 bases between.

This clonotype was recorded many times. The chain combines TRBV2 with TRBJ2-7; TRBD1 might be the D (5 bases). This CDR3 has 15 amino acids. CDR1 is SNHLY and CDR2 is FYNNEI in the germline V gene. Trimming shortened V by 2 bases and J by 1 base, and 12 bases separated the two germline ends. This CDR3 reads CASSEWQGGSYEQYF. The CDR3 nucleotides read TGTGCCAGCAGTGAATGGCAGGGTGGGTCCTACGAGCAGTACTTC.

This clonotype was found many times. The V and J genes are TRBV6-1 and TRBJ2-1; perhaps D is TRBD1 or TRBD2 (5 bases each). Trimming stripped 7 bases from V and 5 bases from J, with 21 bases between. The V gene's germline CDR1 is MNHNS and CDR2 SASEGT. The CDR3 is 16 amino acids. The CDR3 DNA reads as TGTGCCAGCACCTACCCCGAAGGGACCCATAACAATGAGCAGTTCTTC. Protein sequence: CASTYPEGTHNNEQFF.

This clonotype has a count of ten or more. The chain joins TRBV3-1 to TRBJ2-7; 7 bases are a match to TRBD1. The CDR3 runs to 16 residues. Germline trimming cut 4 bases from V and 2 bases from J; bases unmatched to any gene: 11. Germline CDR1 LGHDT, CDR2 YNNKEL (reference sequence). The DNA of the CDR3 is TGTGCCAGCAGCCCCTACTCCGGGACAGCAGCCTACGAGCAGTACTTC. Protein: CASSPYSGTAAYEQYF.

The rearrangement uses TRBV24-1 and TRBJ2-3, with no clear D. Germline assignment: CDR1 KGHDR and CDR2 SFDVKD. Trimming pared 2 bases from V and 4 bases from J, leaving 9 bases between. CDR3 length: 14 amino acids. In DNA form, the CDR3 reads TGTGCCACCAGTGATTACCTGACCTCAGATACGCAGTATTTT. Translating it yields CATSDYLTSDTQYF.